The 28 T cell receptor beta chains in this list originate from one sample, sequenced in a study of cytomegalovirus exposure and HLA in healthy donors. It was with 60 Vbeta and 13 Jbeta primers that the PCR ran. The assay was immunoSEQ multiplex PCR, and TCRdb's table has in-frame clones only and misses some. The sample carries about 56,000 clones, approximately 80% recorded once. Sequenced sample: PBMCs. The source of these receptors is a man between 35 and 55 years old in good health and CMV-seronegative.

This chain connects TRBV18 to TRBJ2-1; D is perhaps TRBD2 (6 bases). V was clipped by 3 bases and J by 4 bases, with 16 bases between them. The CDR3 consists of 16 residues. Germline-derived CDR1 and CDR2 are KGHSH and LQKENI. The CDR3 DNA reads TGTGCCAGCTCACCGCTGGCAGTCGGGGGATACAATGAGCAGTTCTTC. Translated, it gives CASSPLAVGGYNEQFF.

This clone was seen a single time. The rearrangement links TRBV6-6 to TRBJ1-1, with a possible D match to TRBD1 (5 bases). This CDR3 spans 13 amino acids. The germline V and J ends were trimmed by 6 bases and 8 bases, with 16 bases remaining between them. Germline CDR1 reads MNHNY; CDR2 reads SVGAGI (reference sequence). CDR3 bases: TGTGCCAGCAGGGGGAGGGACGGATCAGAAGCTTTCTTT. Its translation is CASRGRDGSEAFF.

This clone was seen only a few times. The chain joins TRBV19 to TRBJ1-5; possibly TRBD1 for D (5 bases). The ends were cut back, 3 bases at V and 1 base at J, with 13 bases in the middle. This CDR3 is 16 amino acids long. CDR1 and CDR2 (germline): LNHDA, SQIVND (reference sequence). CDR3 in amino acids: CASSIVRVSSNQPQHF. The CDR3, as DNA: TGTGCCAGTAGTATTGTCAGGGTATCGAGCAATCAGCCCCAGCATTTT.

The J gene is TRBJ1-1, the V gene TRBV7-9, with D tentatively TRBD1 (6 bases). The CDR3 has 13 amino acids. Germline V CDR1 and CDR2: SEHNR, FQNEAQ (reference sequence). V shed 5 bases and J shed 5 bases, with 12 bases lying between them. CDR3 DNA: TGTGCCAGCAGCCAACAGGGTGGGACTGAAGCTTTCTTT. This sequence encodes CASSQQGGTEAFF.

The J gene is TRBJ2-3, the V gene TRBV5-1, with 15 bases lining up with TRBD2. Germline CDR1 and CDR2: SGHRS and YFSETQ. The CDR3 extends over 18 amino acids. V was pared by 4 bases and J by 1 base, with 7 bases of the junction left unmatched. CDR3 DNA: TGCGCCAGCAGCCCGGGACTAGCGGGGGGCTACGGCACAGATACGCAGTATTTT. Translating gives CASSPGLAGGYGTDTQYF.

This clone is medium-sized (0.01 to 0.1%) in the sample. The CDR3 DNA reads TGTGCCAGCAGTTCTACCGGTTACGAGCAGTACTTC. Protein sequence: CASSSTGYEQYF. V gene TRBV27 combines with J gene TRBJ2-7; D gene unclear. The length of the CDR3 is 12 residues. In germline, CDR1 is MNHEY, CDR2 SMNVEV (reference sequence). V lost 4 bases to trimming and J lost 4 bases, with 8 bases between them.

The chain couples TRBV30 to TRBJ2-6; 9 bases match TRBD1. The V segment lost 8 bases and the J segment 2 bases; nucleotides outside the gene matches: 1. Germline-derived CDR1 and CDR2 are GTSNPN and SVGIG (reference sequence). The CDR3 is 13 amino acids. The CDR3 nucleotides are TGTGCCCGACAGGGGGCTGGGGCCAACGTCCTGACTTTC. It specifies CARQGAGANVLTF.

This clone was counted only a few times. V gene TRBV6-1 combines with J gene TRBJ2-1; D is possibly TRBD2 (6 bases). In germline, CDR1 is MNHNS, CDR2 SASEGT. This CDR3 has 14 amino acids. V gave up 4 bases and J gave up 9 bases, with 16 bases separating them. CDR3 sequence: CASSGAQTSAEQFF. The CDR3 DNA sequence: TGTGCCAGCAGTGGCGCACAGACTAGTGCTGAGCAGTTCTTC.

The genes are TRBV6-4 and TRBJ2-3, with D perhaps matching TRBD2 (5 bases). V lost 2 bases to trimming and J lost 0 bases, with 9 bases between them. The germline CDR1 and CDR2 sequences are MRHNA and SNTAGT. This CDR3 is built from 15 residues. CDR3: CASSDGGGSTDTQYF. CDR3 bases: TGTGCCAGCAGTGACGGTGGAGGTAGCACAGATACGCAGTATTTT.

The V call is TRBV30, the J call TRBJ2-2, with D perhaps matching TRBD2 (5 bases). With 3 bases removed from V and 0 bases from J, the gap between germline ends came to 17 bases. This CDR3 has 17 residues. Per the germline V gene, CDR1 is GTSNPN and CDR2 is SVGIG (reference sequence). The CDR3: CAWSVPEDWANTGELFF. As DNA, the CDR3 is TGTGCCTGGAGCGTACCAGAGGACTGGGCGAACACCGGGGAGCTGTTTTTT.

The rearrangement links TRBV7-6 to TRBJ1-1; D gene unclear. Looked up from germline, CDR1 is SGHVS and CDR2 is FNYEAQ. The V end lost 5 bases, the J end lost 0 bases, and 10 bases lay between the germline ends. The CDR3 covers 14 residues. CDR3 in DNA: TGTGCCAGCAGCCCTGGCCCCATGAACACTGAAGCTTTCTTT. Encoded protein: CASSPGPMNTEAFF.

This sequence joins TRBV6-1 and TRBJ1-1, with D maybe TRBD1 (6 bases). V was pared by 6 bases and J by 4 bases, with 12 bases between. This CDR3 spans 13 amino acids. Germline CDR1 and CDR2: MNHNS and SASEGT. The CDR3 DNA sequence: TGTGCCAGCAGGAAGACAGGTAGCACTGAAGCTTTCTTT. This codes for CASRKTGSTEAFF.

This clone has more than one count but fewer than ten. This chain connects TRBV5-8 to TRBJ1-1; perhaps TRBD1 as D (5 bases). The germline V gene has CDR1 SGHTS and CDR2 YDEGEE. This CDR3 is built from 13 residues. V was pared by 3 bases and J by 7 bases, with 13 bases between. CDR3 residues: CASSSRGVIEAFF. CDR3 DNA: TGTGCCAGCAGCTCCCGGGGGGTTATTGAAGCTTTCTTT. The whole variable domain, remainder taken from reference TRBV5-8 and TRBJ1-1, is EAGVTQSPTHLIKTRGQQATLRCSPISGHTSVYWYQQALGLGLQFLLWYDEGEERNRGNFPPRFSGRQFPNYSSELNVNALELEDSALYLCASSSRGVIEAFFGQGTRLTVV.

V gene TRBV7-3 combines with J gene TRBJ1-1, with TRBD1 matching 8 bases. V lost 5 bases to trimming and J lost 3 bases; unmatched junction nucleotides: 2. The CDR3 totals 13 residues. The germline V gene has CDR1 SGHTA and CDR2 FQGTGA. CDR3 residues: CASSTDRDTEAFF. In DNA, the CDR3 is TGTGCCAGCAGCACGGACAGGGACACTGAAGCTTTCTTT.

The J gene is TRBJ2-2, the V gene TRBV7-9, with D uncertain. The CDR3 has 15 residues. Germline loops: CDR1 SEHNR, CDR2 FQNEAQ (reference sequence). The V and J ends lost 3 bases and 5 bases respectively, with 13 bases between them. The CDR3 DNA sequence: TGTGCCAGCAGCTTCGGTTCAGCGTCAACCGGGGAGCTGTTTTTT. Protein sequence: CASSFGSASTGELFF.

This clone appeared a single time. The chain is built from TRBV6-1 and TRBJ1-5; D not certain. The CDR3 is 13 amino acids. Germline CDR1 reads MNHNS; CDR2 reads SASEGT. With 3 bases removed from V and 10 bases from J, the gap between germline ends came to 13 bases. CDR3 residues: CASSDGPFYPQHF. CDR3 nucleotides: TGTGCCAGCAGTGATGGGCCGTTCTACCCCCAGCATTTT.

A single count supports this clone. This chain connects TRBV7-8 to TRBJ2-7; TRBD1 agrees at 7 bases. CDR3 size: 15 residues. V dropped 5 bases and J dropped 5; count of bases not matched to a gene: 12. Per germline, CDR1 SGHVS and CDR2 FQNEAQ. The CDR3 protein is CASSPLTGKSNEQYF. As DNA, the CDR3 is TGTGCCAGCAGCCCGCTGACAGGGAAAAGTAACGAGCAGTACTTC.

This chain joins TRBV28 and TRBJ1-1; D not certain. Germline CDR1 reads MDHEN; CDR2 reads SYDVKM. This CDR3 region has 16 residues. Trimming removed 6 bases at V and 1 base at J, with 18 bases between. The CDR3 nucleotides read TGTGCCAGCAGCACGCCCAGGCCGCCTAAGAACACTGAAGCTTTCTTT. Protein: CASSTPRPPKNTEAFF.

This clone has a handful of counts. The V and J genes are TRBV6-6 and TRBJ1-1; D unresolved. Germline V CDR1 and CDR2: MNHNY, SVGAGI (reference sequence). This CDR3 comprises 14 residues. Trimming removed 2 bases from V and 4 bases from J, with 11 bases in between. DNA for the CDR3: TGTGCCAGCAGTTACACGCGGGGAAGCACTGAAGCTTTCTTT. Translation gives CASSYTRGSTEAFF.

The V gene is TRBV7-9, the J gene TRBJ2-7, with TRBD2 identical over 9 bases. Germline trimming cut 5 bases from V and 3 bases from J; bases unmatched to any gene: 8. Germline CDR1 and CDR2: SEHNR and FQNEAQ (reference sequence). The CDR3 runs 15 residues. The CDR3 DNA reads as TGTGCCAGCAGCAGTCTAGCGGGGAGAGACTACGAGCAGTACTTC. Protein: CASSSLAGRDYEQYF.

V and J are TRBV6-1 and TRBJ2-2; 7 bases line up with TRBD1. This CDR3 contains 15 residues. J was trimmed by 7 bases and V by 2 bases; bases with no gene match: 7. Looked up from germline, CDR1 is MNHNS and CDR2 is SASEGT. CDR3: CASSETRGRNGELFF. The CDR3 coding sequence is TGTGCCAGCAGTGAAACGAGGGGGCGGAACGGGGAGCTGTTTTTT.

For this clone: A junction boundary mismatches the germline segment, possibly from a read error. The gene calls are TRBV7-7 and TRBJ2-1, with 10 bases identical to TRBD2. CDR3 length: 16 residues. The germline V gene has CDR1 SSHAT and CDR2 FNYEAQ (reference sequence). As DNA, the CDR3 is TGTGCTAGCAGCACCGGTACGGGACTAGCGAACAATGAGCAGTTCTTC. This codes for CASSTGTGLANNEQFF.

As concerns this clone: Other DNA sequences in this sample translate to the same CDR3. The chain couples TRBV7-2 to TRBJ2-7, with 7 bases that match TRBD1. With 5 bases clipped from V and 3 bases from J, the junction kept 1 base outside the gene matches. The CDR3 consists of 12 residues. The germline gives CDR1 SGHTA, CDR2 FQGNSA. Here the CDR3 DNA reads TGTGCCAGCAGCGCAGGGGGCTACGAGCAGTACTTC. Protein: CASSAGGYEQYF.

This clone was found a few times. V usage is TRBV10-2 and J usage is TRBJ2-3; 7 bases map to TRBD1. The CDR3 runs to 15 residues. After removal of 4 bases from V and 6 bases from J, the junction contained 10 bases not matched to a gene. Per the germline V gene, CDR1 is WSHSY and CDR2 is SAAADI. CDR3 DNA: TGCGCCAGCAGTGGGGGGACAGCCCATGTTGATACGCAGTATTTT. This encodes CASSGGTAHVDTQYF.

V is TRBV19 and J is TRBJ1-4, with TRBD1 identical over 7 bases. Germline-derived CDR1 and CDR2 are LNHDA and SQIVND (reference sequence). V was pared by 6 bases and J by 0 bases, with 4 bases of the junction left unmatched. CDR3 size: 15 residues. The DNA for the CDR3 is TGTGCCAGTAGAGGACAGGACGCAACTAATGAAAAACTGTTTTTT. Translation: CASRGQDATNEKLFF.

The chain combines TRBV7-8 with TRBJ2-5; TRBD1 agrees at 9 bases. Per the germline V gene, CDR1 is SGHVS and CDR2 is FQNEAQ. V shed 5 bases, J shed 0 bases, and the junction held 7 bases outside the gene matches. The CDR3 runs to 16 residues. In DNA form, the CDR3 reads TGTGCCAGCAGCCAGACAGGGGGAGAGTACCAAGAGACCCAGTACTTC. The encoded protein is CASSQTGGEYQETQYF.

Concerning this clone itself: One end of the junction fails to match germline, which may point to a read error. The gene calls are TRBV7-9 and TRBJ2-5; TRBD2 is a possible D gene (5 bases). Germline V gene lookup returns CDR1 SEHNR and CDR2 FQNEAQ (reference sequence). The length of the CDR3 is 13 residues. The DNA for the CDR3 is TGTTCCAGCCTTGCGGGTGGCAAAGAGACCCAGTACTTC. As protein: CSSLAGGKETQYF.

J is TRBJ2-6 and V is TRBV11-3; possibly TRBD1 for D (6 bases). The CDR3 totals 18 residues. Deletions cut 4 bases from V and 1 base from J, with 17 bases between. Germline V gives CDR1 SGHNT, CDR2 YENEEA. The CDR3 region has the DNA TGTGCCAGCAGCTCATTGGACAGATGGGGATCTGGGGCCAACGTCCTGACTTTC. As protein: CASSSLDRWGSGANVLTF.